The entry below describes one T cell receptor (beta chain). The germline V gene encodes CDR1 GTSNPN and CDR2 SVGIG (reference sequence). Trimming took 2 bases from V and 5 from J, leaving 18 bases between them. There are 15 residues in the CDR3. The record originates from a study of blood T cell repertoires in COVID-19. Study-level information: Samples of COVID-19 (acute and convalescent) were obtained from the United States, Italy and Spain. From T cells, B-cell-depleted T cells, or PBMCs came the material, which was cDNA or gDNA.

Assay: immunoSEQ multiplex PCR; the TCRdb copy retains only in-frame clones and omits some. The sample has about 310,000 clones, around 89% seen once. The TCR comes from a woman aged 40-49 years with COVID-19, enrolled during active disease. Sample: peripheral blood. This rearrangement joins TRBV30 to TRBJ1-2; D is perhaps TRBD1 (5 bases). The CDR3 region has the DNA TGTGCCTGGAGTACTTCCAGGGTAGGCGATTATGGCTACACCTTC. Encoded protein: CAWSTSRVGDYGYTF.